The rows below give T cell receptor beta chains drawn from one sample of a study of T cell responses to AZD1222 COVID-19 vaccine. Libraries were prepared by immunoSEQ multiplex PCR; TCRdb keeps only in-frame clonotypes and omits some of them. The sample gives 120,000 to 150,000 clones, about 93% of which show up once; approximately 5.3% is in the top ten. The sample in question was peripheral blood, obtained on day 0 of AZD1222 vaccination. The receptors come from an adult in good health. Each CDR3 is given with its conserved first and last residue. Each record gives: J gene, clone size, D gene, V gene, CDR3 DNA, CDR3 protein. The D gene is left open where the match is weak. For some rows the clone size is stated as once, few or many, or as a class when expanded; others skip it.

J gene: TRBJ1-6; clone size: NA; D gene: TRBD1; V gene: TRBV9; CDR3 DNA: TGTGCCAGCAGCGCGCGGACAGGGGAGAATTCACCCCTCCACTTT; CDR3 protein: CASSARTGENSPLHF
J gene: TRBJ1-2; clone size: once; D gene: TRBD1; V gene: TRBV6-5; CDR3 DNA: TGTGCCAGCCGGCAGGGGGACGGCTACACCTTC; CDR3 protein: CASRQGDGYTF
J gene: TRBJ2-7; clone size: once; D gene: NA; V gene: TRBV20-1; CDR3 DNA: TGCAGTGCTAGATACGTGGACGAGCAGTACTTC; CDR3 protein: CSARYVDEQYF
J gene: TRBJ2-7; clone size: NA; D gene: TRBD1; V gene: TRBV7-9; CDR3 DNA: TGTGCCAGCAGTTCCAGGGGGCGCTTATTCGACGAGCAGTACTTC; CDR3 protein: CASSSRGRLFDEQYF
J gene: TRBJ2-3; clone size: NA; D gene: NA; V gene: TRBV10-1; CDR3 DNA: TGCGCCAGCAGTGAGTCCCCAACAGGGACAGATACGCAGTATTTT; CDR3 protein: CASSESPTGTDTQYF
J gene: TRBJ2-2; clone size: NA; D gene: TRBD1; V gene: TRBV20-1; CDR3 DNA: TGCAGTGCTAGTTCGGACGTAGGACAGGGGAACACCGGGGAGCTGTTTTTT; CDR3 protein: CSASSDVGQGNTGELFF
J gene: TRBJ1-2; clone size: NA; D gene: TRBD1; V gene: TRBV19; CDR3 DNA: TGTGCCAGTAGTATATTCGTTGGGGACAGGGGTGGCTACACCTTC; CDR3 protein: CASSIFVGDRGGYTF
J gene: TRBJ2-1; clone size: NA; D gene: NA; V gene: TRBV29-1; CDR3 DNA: TGCAGCGTTGAATTTGTGGCCCTCGATGAGCAGTTCTTC; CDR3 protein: CSVEFVALDEQFF
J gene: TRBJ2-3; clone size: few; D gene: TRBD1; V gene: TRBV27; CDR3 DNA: TGTGCCAGCAGTTACTCCGGGACAGGGGGCACAGATACGCAGTATTTT; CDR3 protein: CASSYSGTGGTDTQYF
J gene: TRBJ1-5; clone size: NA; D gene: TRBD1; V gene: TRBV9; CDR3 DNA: TGTGCCAGCAGCGAAACAGGGGCAGGCAATCAGCCCCAGCATTTT; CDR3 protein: CASSETGAGNQPQHF
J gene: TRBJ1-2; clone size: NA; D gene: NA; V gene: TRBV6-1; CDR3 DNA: TGTGCCAGCAGTGAGTGGAAGGGTTCGCACTATGGCTACACCTTC; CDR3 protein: CASSEWKGSHYGYTF
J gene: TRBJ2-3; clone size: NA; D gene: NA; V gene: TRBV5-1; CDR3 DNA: TGCGCCAGCAGGGCCTATTTCACAGATACGCAGTATTTT; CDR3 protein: CASRAYFTDTQYF
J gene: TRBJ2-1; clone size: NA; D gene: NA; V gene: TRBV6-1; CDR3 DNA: TGTGCCAGCAGTGAAGTACTATCCAAGTGGGCCAATGAGCAGTTCTTC; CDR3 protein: CASSEVLSKWANEQFF
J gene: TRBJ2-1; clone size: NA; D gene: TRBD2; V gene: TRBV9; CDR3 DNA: TGTGCCAGCAGCGTAGAGGTCCGGGGGGACAATGAGCAGTTCTTC; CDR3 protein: CASSVEVRGDNEQFF
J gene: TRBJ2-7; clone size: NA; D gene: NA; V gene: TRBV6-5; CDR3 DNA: TGTGCCAGCATCGCGAGAAGGGAGCAGTACTTC; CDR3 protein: CASIARREQYF
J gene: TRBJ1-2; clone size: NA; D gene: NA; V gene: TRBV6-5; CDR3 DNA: TGTGCCACGGTGGGGGGGCCCTATGGCTACACCTTC; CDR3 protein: CATVGGPYGYTF
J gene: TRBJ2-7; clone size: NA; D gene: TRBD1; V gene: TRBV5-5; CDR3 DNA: TGTGCCAGCGGCCGGGACAGGGTTAGCTACGAGCAGTACTTC; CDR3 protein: CASGRDRVSYEQYF
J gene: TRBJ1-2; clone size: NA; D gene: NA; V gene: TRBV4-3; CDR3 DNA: TGCGCCAGCAGCCAACCAGGGACAAGGAACGACTACACCTTC; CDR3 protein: CASSQPGTRNDYTF
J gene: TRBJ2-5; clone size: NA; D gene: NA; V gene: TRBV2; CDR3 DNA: TGTGCCAGCACTTTATCGATGGCCCAAGAGACCCAGTACTTC; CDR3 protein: CASTLSMAQETQYF
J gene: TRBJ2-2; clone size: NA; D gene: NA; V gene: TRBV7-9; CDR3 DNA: TGTGCCAGCAGCGAGGGACAATTTAACACCGGGGAGCTGTTTTTT; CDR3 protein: CASSEGQFNTGELFF